A single sample gave rise to the 27 T cell receptor beta chains below, sequenced in a study of T cell clonotyping in hematopoietic cell transplantation. Using immunoSEQ multiplex PCR, the repertoire was profiled, and TCRdb retains in-frame clones only, with some absent. The table includes some 40,000 clones, 94% detected once. Sequenced input: peripheral blood mononuclear cells. The receptor set was obtained from a woman in her 50s in good health. Some clones in this sample may be carry-over from other donors' samples.

The chain couples TRBV9 to TRBJ2-5, with TRBD2 matching 12 bases. Germline CDR1 and CDR2: SGDLS and YYNGEE. This CDR3 is built from 15 residues. Trimming at V came to 4 bases and at J to 5 bases, leaving 6 bases not matched to a gene. The CDR3 DNA reads TGTGCCAGCAGCAGTACTAGCGGGGGGCGGGAGACCCAGTACTTC. It is translated as CASSSTSGGRETQYF.

The CDR3 spells CAWSVTGRNQPQHF. CDR3 coding DNA: TGTGCCTGGAGTGTGACAGGGAGAAATCAGCCCCAGCATTTT. This chain uses TRBV30 with TRBJ1-5, with 7 bases fitting TRBD1. The CDR3 extends over 14 amino acids. J lost 4 bases, V lost 0 bases, and 3 bases had no gene match. Germline V CDR1 and CDR2: GTSNPN, SVGIG (reference sequence).

The V gene is TRBV5-1, the J gene TRBJ2-2, with 8 bases matching TRBD2. V dropped 3 bases and J dropped 5; count of bases not matched to a gene: 6. Germline V gene data show CDR1 as SGHRS and CDR2 as YFSETQ. The CDR3 spans 15 residues. The CDR3 sequence: CASSSLAEATGELFF. CDR3 DNA sequence: TGCGCCAGCAGCTCACTAGCGGAGGCGACCGGGGAGCTGTTTTTT.

The rearrangement joins TRBV7-9 to TRBJ1-2, with no clear D. The CDR3 sequence is 14 residues long. Per germline, CDR1 SEHNR and CDR2 FQNEAQ (reference sequence). Trimming left V 1 base short and J 1 base short, with 7 bases between. CDR3 coding DNA: TGTGCCAGCAGCTTAGTTGGATTTAACTATGGCTACACCTTC. Translation gives CASSLVGFNYGYTF.

J is TRBJ1-4 and V is TRBV6-1, with 9 bases that match TRBD1. Germline V CDR1 and CDR2: MNHNS, SASEGT. There are 16 residues in the CDR3. J gave up 7 bases and V 5 bases, and 11 bases lay outside the gene matches. The CDR3 nucleotides are TGTGCCAGCAGTCAAGAGAGAACAGGGGGCGGTGAAAAACTGTTTTTT. It is translated as CASSQERTGGGEKLFF.

The V call is TRBV4-3, the J call TRBJ2-2; D not certain. Trimming removed 0 bases from V and 7 bases from J, with 12 bases in between. Germline CDR1 LGHNA, CDR2 YSLEER. The CDR3 is made up of 15 amino acids. This chain's CDR3 is CASSQDSHPGGELFF. The CDR3 DNA follows: TGCGCCAGCAGCCAAGATTCCCATCCGGGCGGGGAGCTGTTTTTT.

This chain uses TRBV29-1 with TRBJ1-4; D may be TRBD1 (5 bases). Germline CDR1 reads SQVTM; CDR2 reads ANQGSEA. Trimming took 4 bases from V and 3 from J, leaving 9 bases between them. There are 13 residues in the CDR3. The CDR3 protein is CSVGAGPNEKLFF. CDR3 sequence (DNA): TGCAGCGTTGGGGCAGGGCCTAATGAAAAACTGTTTTTT.

The chain is built from TRBV7-2 and TRBJ2-6; a weak D match, TRBD2 (5 bases). The CDR3 sequence is 17 residues long. Germline CDR1 reads SGHTA; CDR2 reads FQGNSA. Deletions cut 1 base from V and 0 bases from J, with 10 bases between. CDR3 protein: CASSLGGDPSGANVLTF. The CDR3 region has the DNA TGTGCCAGCAGCTTAGGGGGAGACCCCTCTGGGGCCAACGTCCTGACTTTC.

The V gene is TRBV7-6, the J gene TRBJ1-2, with 11 bases aligning to TRBD1. CDR3 length equals 16 residues. Germline CDR1 and CDR2: SGHVS and FNYEAQ. V lost 3 bases to trimming and J lost 8 bases; unmatched junction nucleotides: 11. The chain's CDR3 is CASSLEDGQGARGYTF. CDR3 bases: TGTGCCAGCAGCTTGGAAGACGGACAGGGGGCGCGAGGCTACACCTTC.

This clone appeared once. The rearrangement uses TRBV6-6 and TRBJ2-2, with D maybe TRBD2 (5 bases). Germline CDR1 and CDR2: MNHNY and SVGAGI (reference sequence). This CDR3 contains 16 residues. V gave up 4 bases and J gave up 5 bases, with 17 bases separating them. The CDR3: CASSWRTASGTGELFF. In DNA, the CDR3 is TGTGCCAGCAGTTGGCGAACGGCGTCGGGGACCGGGGAGCTGTTTTTT.

The chain is built from TRBV5-6 and TRBJ2-2, with 7 bases lining up with TRBD2. Germline-derived CDR1 and CDR2 are SGHDT and YYEEEE. This CDR3 spans 15 amino acids. V lost 4 bases and J lost 4; bases outside the gene matches: 7. The CDR3 loop reads CASSNGLVPTGELFF. The CDR3 DNA follows: TGTGCCAGCAGCAACGGACTAGTGCCCACCGGGGAGCTGTTTTTT.

The chain has TRBV5-1 and TRBJ2-3, with 10 bases matching TRBD1. CDR1 SGHRS and CDR2 YFSETQ come from the germline V gene. Trimming took 3 bases from V and 0 from J; bases not matched to a gene: 4. This CDR3 has 16 residues. CDR3 nucleotide sequence: TGCGCCAGCAGCTGGACAGGGGGGCAAAGCACAGATACGCAGTATTTT. Protein sequence: CASSWTGGQSTDTQYF.

V is TRBV4-1 and J is TRBJ1-2, with a weak D call TRBD1 (6 bases). CDR1 is MGHRA and CDR2 is YSYEKL in the germline V gene. The CDR3 totals 15 residues. The V end lost 3 bases, the J end lost 4 bases, and 15 bases lay between the germline ends. DNA for the CDR3: TGCGCCAGCAGCCAGCCGACAGGAGAAAGCTATGGCTACACCTTC. It yields the protein CASSQPTGESYGYTF.

This chain joins TRBV5-4 and TRBJ2-3; maybe TRBD2 (7 bases). The CDR3 spans 16 residues. The V and J ends lost 0 bases and 1 base respectively, with 12 bases between them. The germline gives CDR1 SGHNT, CDR2 YYREEE (reference sequence). The CDR3 is CASSLVGGGRTDTQYF. In nucleotides, the CDR3 is TGTGCCAGCAGCTTGGTGGGCGGGGGCCGCACAGATACGCAGTATTTT. The whole variable domain, filled in from reference TRBV5-4 and TRBJ2-3, reads ETGVTQSPTHLIKTRGQQVTLRCSSQSGHNTVSWYQQALGQGPQFIFQYYREEENGRGNFPPRFSGLQFPNYSSELNVNALELDDSALYLCASSLVGGGRTDTQYFGPGTRLTVL.

The CDR3 DNA sequence: TGCGCCAGCAGTAGAACAGGGGGCTCTGAAGCTTTCTTT. As protein: CASSRTGGSEAFF. The chain uses TRBV5-1 and TRBJ1-1; 9 nucleotides agree with TRBD1. The CDR3 extends over 13 amino acids. With 5 bases clipped from V and 6 bases from J, the junction kept 5 bases outside the gene matches. Per germline, CDR1 SGHRS and CDR2 YFSETQ.

V gene TRBV11-2 combines with J gene TRBJ2-2, with D possibly TRBD1 on 6 matching bases. This CDR3 has 15 residues. The germline CDR1 and CDR2 sequences are SGHAT and FQNNGV. V was shortened by 7 bases and J by 0 bases, with 12 bases between the two germline ends. The CDR3 protein is CASTLDSSNTGELFF. The CDR3 nucleotides read TGTGCCAGCACTCTGGACAGCTCGAACACCGGGGAGCTGTTTTTT.

The rearrangement uses TRBV7-3 and TRBJ1-1; D is perhaps TRBD1 (5 bases). V shed 5 bases and J shed 4 bases, with 14 bases lying between them. The CDR3 extends over 14 amino acids. Germline CDR1 SGHTA, CDR2 FQGTGA. CDR3 DNA: TGTGCCAGCAGCAAGGGACCGCAGAGCACTGAAGCTTTCTTT. Translating it yields CASSKGPQSTEAFF.

V usage is TRBV5-4 and J usage is TRBJ2-1; 9 positions agree with TRBD1. The CDR3 loop spans 15 amino acids. CDR1 is SGHNT, CDR2 YYREEE, per germline (reference sequence). The junction had 6 bases not matched to a gene; V was cut back by 4 bases and J by 4 bases. As DNA, the CDR3 is TGTGCCAGCAGCCGGGGGACAGGGAGGTACAATGAGCAGTTCTTC. This gives the protein CASSRGTGRYNEQFF.

This clone appeared a single time. This chain connects TRBV7-2 to TRBJ2-3; D gene ambiguous. Trimming took 4 bases from V and 1 from J, leaving 6 bases between them. CDR1 and CDR2 (germline): SGHTA, FQGNSA. This CDR3 is built from 13 residues. The CDR3 loop is CASSSDRTDTQYF. The CDR3 coding sequence is TGTGCCAGCAGCTCAGATCGCACAGATACGCAGTATTTT. The variable domain in full, completed from reference TRBV7-2 and TRBJ2-3, reads GAGVSQSPSNKVTEKGKDVELRCDPISGHTALYWYRQSLGQGLEFLIYFQGNSAPDKSGLPSDRFSAERTGGSVSTLTIQRTQQEDSAVYLCASSSDRTDTQYFGPGTRLTVL.

V usage is TRBV7-8 and J usage is TRBJ2-1, with TRBD1 as a possible D gene (6 bases). Germline V gene data show CDR1 as SGHVS and CDR2 as FQNEAQ. V lost 5 bases and J 8 bases, leaving 19 bases between the germline ends. The CDR3 is 15 residues long. The CDR3 region has the DNA TGTGCCAGCAGCGATAGGGGCAGGGGTGTCGATGAGCAGTTCTTC. This translates into CASSDRGRGVDEQFF.

J is TRBJ2-2 and V is TRBV21-1. TRBV21-1 is termed a pseudogene. The CDR3 consists of 13 residues. The CDR3 sequence is CASSKAGTGELFF. Written as DNA, the CDR3 is TGTGCCAGCAGCAAAGCCGGAACCGGGGAGCTGTTTTTT.

V and J are TRBV6-5 and TRBJ1-2, with D perhaps matching TRBD1 (5 bases). Trimming removed 8 bases at V and 8 bases at J, with 15 bases between. This CDR3 spans 12 amino acids. Germline loops: CDR1 MNHEY, CDR2 SVGAGI. CDR3 region: CASGGRASGYTF. The CDR3 nucleotides are TGTGCCAGCGGGGGGAGAGCCTCGGGCTACACCTTC.

This chain connects TRBV11-3 to TRBJ1-5; no definite D call. Germline-derived CDR1 and CDR2 are SGHNT and YENEEA. This CDR3 is 14 amino acids long. With 2 bases removed from V and 3 bases from J, the gap between germline ends came to 8 bases. CDR3: CASSLRRFNQPQHF. CDR3 in DNA: TGTGCCAGCAGCTTACGACGGTTCAATCAGCCCCAGCATTTT.

The rearrangement uses TRBV6-6 and TRBJ2-7; no definite D call. Trimming took 2 bases from V and 7 from J, leaving 12 bases between them. The CDR3 totals 13 residues. CDR1 and CDR2 (germline): MNHNY, SVGAGI (reference sequence). CDR3: CASSYEIVGEQYF. Here the CDR3 DNA reads TGTGCCAGCAGTTACGAGATTGTGGGAGAGCAGTACTTC.

The chain couples TRBV7-9 to TRBJ1-2; D possibly corresponds to TRBD1 (5 bases). Germline V gene data show CDR1 as SEHNR and CDR2 as FQNEAQ (reference sequence). V lost 4 bases, J lost 2 bases, and 8 bases lay in between. There are 13 residues in the CDR3. The DNA for the CDR3 is TGTGCCAGCAGCTCGGGACTGAACTATGGCTACACCTTC. It codes for CASSSGLNYGYTF. Supplemented by reference TRBV7-9 and TRBJ1-2, the full variable domain reads DTGVSQNPRHKITKRGQNVTFRCDPISEHNRLYWYRQTLGQGPEFLTYFQNEAQLEKSRLLSDRFSAERPKGSFSTLEIQRTEQGDSAMYLCASSSGLNYGYTFGSGTRLTVV.

The chain uses TRBV4-3 and TRBJ2-7; the D gene is possibly TRBD1 (6 bases). This CDR3 has 11 amino acids. CDR1 and CDR2 (germline): LGHNA, YSLEER. CDR3 residues: CATGDSYEQYF. The CDR3, as DNA: TGCGCGACAGGAGACTCCTACGAGCAGTACTTC.

This chain uses TRBV7-3 with TRBJ1-2; D ambiguous. There are 13 residues in the CDR3. Trimming removed 4 bases from V and 8 bases from J, with 14 bases in between. The germline gives CDR1 SGHTA, CDR2 FQGTGA. CDR3 bases: TGTGCCAGCAGCTCAGCCTTGGGAGGAGGCTACACCTTC. Translation gives CASSSALGGGYTF.